This T cell receptor beta chain was recovered during a study of TET2 disruption in CD19-targeted CAR T cells. The sample's treatment: autologous CTL019 cells: CD19 CAR with 4-1BB and CD3 zeta domains. The CD19 CAR carried TCR zeta and 4-1BB signaling domains. T cells for CTL019 manufacturing were collected from peripheral blood by leukapheresis. Germline-derived CDR1 and CDR2 are SSHAT and FNYEAQ (reference sequence). The CDR3 has 13 amino acids. The V gene lost 6 bases and the J gene lost 4 bases, with 9 bases spanning the gap. Clones were sequenced by immunoSEQ multiplex PCR, and TCRdb holds only the in-frame ones, with some missing. The sample spans 25,000 or so clones; the ten largest clones claim approximately 2%. For this clone: As yet, its antigen is unknown. The sequence runs out 3 residues before the end of the CDR3; the remainder is reconstructed from the germline J gene.

This specimen was CD8- CAR+ T cells sorted from cultured blood T cells, taken for CD19 CAR T cell therapy. Stated subset: CD8-negative CAR-positive T cells from the infusion product. The receptor comes from a man between 65 and 80 years old with chronic lymphocytic leukemia. The J gene is TRBJ2-2, the V gene TRBV7-7, with a weak D call TRBD1 (6 bases). The DNA read from the CDR3 is TGTGCCAGCAGTTACAGGGTCACCGGGGAG. Residues: CASSYRVTGE. The entire CDR3 sequence reads CASSYRVTGELFF.